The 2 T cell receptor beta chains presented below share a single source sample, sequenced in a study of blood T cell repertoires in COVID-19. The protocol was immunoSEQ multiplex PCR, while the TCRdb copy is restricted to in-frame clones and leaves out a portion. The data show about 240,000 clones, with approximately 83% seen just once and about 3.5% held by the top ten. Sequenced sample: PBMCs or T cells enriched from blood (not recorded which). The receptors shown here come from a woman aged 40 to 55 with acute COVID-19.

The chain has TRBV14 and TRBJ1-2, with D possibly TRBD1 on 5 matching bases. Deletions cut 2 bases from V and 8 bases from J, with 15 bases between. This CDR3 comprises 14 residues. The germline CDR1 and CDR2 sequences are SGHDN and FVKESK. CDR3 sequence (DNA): TGTGCCAGCAGCCAACTGGGACTGCCGGAAGGCTACACCTTC. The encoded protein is CASSQLGLPEGYTF. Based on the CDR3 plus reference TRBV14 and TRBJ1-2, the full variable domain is EAGVTQFPSHSVIEKGQTVTLRCDPISGHDNLYWYRRVMGKEIKFLLHFVKESKQDESGMPNNRFLAERTGGTYSTLKVQPAELEDSGVYFCASSQLGLPEGYTFGSGTRLTVV.

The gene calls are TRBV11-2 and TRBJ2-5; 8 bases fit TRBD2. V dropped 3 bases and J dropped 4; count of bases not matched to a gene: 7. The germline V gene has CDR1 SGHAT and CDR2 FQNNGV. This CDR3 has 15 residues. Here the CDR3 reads CASSLARGGGETQYF. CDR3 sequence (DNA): TGTGCCAGCAGCTTGGCCCGGGGGGGCGGAGAGACCCAGTACTTC. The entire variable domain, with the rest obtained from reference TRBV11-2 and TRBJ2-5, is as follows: EAGVAQSPRYKIIEKRQSVAFWCNPISGHATLYWYQQILGQGPKLLIQFQNNGVVDDSQLPKDRFSAERLKGVDSTLKIQPAKLEDSAVYLCASSLARGGGETQYFGPGTRLLVL.